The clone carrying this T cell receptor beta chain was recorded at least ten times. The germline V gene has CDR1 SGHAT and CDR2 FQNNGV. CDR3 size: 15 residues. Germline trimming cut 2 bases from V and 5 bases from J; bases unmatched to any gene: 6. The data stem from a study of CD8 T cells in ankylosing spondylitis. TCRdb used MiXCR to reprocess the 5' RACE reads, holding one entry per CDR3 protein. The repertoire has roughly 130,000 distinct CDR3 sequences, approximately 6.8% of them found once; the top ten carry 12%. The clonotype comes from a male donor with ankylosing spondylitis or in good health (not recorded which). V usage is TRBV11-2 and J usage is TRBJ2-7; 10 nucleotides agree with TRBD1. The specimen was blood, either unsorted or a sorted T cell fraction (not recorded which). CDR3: CASSLIGTGVDEQYF. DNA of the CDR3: TGTGCCAGCAGCTTAATCGGGACAGGGGTGGACGAGCAGTACTTC.